This record covers a single T cell receptor (beta chain). No antigen is known for it. Qualities for individual bases were not recorded, and no much larger clone is one base off. Inclusive of the bounding cysteine and phenylalanine, the CDR3 is 16 residues long. Here the CDR3 DNA is all that survives: 48 bases in frame from base 1. V has 1 base trimmed and J has 1 base trimmed; junction bases matching no gene number 5. CDR1 and CDR2, looked up from the germline V gene (reference sequence), are SGHKS and YYEKEE. Enrolling through a virtual design, the prospective study's participants ranged in age from roughly 18 to 90 years and lived across some 23 United States geographic areas. Cohort assignment in the prospective study relied on participant-reported clinical history from a screening survey and a study questionnaire. ImmuneRACE Cohort 3 recovered participants were defined by two consecutive negative NP/OP PCR tests, healthcare professional clearance, or symptom resolution. In the prospective study, mobile phlebotomists collected whole blood, serum and a nasopharyngeal or oropharyngeal swab from each participant. Additional blood draws and questionnaires over an approximately two-month period could optionally be provided by prospective study participants. Before DNA extraction, blood samples from the prospective study were shipped at room temperature or frozen.

The sample is drawn from a study of blood T cell repertoires in COVID-19 (dated by TCRdb to about 2020). Some background on the complete study: Collaborator samples came from the United States, Italy and Spain and covered acute and convalescent phases of COVID-19. The material from the prospective study consisted of cDNA or gDNA derived from T cells, B-cell-depleted T cells, or PBMCs. The dataset comprised deeply sampled blood TCRbeta repertoires from subjects exposed to, actively infected with, or recovered from COVID-19. A freely available public database, intended as a resource for researchers studying the immune response to SARS-CoV-2, is where the repertoires were released. Samples came from the ongoing ImmuneRACE study (first 160 participants) plus 1,254 subjects from 6 global collaborators. A de-identified subject ID, COVID-19 status, age in years and sex were almost always included in the sample metadata. Where HLA class I and class II types were available, the types were taken from metadata supplied by the sample provider, not from assay-based typing. Overall results and qualifications from the work: How much clinical and demographic metadata was included differed by source and by participant, and the metadata was provided uncurated.

TCRbeta CDR3 regions were amplified from genomic DNA using the immunoSEQ Assay, a bias-controlled multiplex PCR. Per the source publication's procedure: Within the assay, amplification of reference gene primers was used to estimate how many nucleated cells each sample contained. To quantify the absolute abundance of each unique TCRbeta CDR3 rearrangement, sequence reads were collapsed and filtered. For each sample, productive Simpson clonality was calculated as the square root of Simpson's diversity index across productive rearrangements. TCRdb holds this immuneACCESS table with in-frame rearrangements only. Some clones are missing; in checked studies, unresolved V genes explain under half, and the rest has no known cause. That table supplies the V and J calls and clone size; D and trimming were determined from the DNA. The sample table lists around 290,000 clones, approximately 86% of them with a count of one. Approximately 2.4% of the sample is held by the ten biggest clonotypes.

Recombination linked TRBV5-5 to TRBJ2-3; 8 central nucleotides agree with TRBD2. This TCR derives from a woman between 18 and 30 years old who had recovered from COVID-19. The sample consisted of PBMCs or T cells enriched from blood (not recorded which). In nucleotide form, the sequence is TGTGCCAGCAGCTTGAGACGGGGGGGAGGCACAGATACGCAGTATTTT. Its amino acids are CASSLRRGGGTDTQYF.